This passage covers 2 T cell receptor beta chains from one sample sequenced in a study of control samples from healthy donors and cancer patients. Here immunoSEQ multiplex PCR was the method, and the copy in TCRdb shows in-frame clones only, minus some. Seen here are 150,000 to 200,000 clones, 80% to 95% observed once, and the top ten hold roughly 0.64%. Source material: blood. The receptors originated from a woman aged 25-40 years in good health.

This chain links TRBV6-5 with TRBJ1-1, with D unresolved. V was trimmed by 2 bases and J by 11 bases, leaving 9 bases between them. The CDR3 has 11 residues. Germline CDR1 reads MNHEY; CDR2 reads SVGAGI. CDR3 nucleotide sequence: TGTGCCAGCAGTTACAAGTTTGAGGCTTTCTTT. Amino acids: CASSYKFEAFF.

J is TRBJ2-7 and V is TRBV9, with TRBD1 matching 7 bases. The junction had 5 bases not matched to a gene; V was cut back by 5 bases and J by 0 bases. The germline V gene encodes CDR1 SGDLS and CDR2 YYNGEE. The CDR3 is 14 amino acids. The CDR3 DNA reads TGTGCCAGCAGTTACAGGGGTCTCTCCTACGAGCAGTACTTC. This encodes CASSYRGLSYEQYF.